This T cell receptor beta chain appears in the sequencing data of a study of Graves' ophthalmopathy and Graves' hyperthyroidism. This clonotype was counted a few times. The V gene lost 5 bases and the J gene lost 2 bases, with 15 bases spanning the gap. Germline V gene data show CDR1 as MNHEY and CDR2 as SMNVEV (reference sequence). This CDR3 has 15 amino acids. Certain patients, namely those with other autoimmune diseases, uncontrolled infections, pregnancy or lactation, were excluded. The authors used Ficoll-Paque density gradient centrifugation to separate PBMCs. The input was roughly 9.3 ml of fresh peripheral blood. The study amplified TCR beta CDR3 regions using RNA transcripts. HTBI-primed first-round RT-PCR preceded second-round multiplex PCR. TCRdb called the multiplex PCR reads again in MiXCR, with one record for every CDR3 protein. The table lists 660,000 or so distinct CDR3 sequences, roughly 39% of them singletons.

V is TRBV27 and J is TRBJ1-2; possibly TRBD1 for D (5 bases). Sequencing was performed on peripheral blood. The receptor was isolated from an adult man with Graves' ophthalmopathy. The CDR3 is CASSAGTSKNYGYTF. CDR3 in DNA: TGTGCCAGCAGTGCAGGGACCAGTAAAAACTATGGCTACACCTTC.